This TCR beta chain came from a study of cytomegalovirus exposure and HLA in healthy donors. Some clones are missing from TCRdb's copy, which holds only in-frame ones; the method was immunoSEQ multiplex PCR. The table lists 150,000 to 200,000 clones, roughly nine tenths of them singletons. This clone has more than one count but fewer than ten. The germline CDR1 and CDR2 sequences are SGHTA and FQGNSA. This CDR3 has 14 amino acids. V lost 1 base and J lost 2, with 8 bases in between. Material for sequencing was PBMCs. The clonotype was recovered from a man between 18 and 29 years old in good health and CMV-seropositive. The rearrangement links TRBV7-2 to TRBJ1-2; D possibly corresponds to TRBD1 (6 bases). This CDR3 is CASSLGQANYGYTF. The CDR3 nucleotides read TGTGCCAGCAGCTTAGGACAGGCGAACTATGGCTACACCTTC.